The T cell receptor beta chain described here comes from a study of cytomegalovirus exposure and HLA in healthy donors. With respect to this clone: Its antigen remains unknown.

Germline assignment: CDR1 SGHNT and CDR2 YYREEE (reference sequence). The CDR3 consists of 14 residues. V was clipped by 0 bases and J by 8 bases; unmatched bases: 0. PCR amplification relied on 60 Vbeta primers (plus 13 Jbeta primers). Profiling relied on immunoSEQ multiplex PCR, and the TCRdb table lists in-frame clones only, not all of them. This repertoire shows approximately 100,000 clones, approximately 66% found once; its top ten account for 3% to 4%. Study-wide results and limits: CMV serostatus was the only recorded immune exposure for donors. It was reported that TCR beta sequences correctly inferred the HLA-A and HLA-B alleles for most subjects.

This clonotype was obtained from a man under 40 in good health and CMV-seronegative. The sequencing input was PBMCs. This rearrangement joins TRBV5-4 to TRBJ2-2; 11 bases align to TRBD2. This CDR3 is CASSLGLAGGELFF. The CDR3 nucleotides read TGTGCCAGCAGCTTGGGACTAGCGGGGGGGGAGCTGTTTTTT. Full variable domain (rest looked up from reference TRBV5-4 and TRBJ2-2): ETGVTQSPTHLIKTRGQQVTLRCSSQSGHNTVSWYQQALGQGPQFIFQYYREEENGRGNFPPRFSGLQFPNYSSELNVNALELDDSALYLCASSLGLAGGELFFGEGSRLTVL.